The 10 T cell receptor beta chains presented below share a single source sample, sequenced in a study of T cells expressing NK-cell markers. Each CDR3 protein gets one entry in TCRdb, which reprocessed the 5' RACE reads and gives no DNA. The sample has about 260,000 distinct CDR3 sequences. Sequencing used blood T cells: a sorted CD56 or NKG2C T cell subset, CD4+ or CD8+ T cells, or bulk PBMC T cells (not recorded which). These receptors were obtained from a man aged 18 to 30 in good health.

The chain has TRBV15 and TRBJ2-5. Germline assignment: CDR1 LNHNV and CDR2 YYDKDF (reference sequence). This CDR3 region has 15 residues. CDR3: CATSRLTTGQETQYF. Full variable domain (remainder filled in from reference TRBV15 and TRBJ2-5): DAMVIQNPRYQVTQFGKPVTLSCSQTLNHNVMYWYQQKSSQAPKLLFHYYDKDFNNEADTPDNFQSRRPNTSFCFLDIRSPGLGDTAMYLCATSRLTTGQETQYFGPGTRLLVL.

V gene TRBV29-1 combines with J gene TRBJ2-5; there is no DNA to check the TCRdb D call of TRBD2. Looked up from germline, CDR1 is SQVTM and CDR2 is ANQGSEA. The CDR3 spans 13 residues. The CDR3 spells CSVARRDRETQYF.

The J gene is TRBJ2-1, the V gene TRBV27; TCRdb selects TRBD2, and the lack of DNA leaves this call unchecked. This CDR3 is built from 14 residues. CDR1 and CDR2 from the germline V gene are MNHEY and SMNVEV (reference sequence). This chain's CDR3 is CASSGRDADNEQFF.

J is TRBJ2-6 and V is TRBV20-1; TCRdb gives TRBD1 as the D gene, but with no DNA this cannot be confirmed. The CDR3 consists of 18 residues. Germline V gene data show CDR1 as DFQATT and CDR2 as SNEGSKA (reference sequence). CDR3 amino acids: CSASIIGHPLSGANVLTF.

The chain uses TRBV7-2 and TRBJ1-5; with no DNA, the TCRdb D assignment of TRBD1 cannot be verified. Germline loops: CDR1 SGHTA, CDR2 FQGNSA. CDR3 length: 17 residues. Here the CDR3 reads CASSSPQGGGFHQPQHF.

This chain links TRBV25-1 with TRBJ2-6. The germline gives CDR1 MGHDK, CDR2 SYGVNS. The CDR3 runs to 12 residues. The CDR3 spells CASGPGANVLTF.

The V gene is TRBV6-2 or TRBV6-3, the J gene TRBJ2-2. Germline CDR1 and CDR2: MNHEY and SVGEGT. The CDR3 is made up of 14 amino acids. The CDR3 is CASTNGVRAGELFF.

V usage is TRBV7-2 and J usage is TRBJ2-7. Germline V lookup: CDR1 SGHTA, CDR2 FQGNSA. This CDR3 has 13 amino acids. CDR3 residues: CASSPIGTYEQYF.

The chain couples TRBV29-1 to TRBJ2-1. The CDR3 covers 13 residues. The V gene's germline CDR1 is SQVTM and CDR2 ANQGSEA. The CDR3 here is CSADRPGYNEQFF.

The chain employs TRBV5-1 and TRBJ1-1; TCRdb selects TRBD1, and the lack of DNA leaves this call unchecked. Germline CDR1 SGHRS, CDR2 YFSETQ. The CDR3 is 14 amino acids. CDR3 residues: CASSLWGQNTEAFF. The full variable domain, in which reference TRBV5-1 and TRBJ1-1 provide the parts outside the CDR3, is KAGVTQTPRYLIKTRGQQVTLSCSPISGHRSVSWYQQTPGQGLQFLFEYFSETQRNKGNFPGRFSGRQFSNSRSEMNVSTLELGDSALYLCASSLWGQNTEAFFGQGTRLTVV.